This T cell receptor (beta chain) stems from a study of T cells after yellow fever vaccination. Study overall: The authors sorted the EM, EMRA, CM and Tscm memory subsets using CD3, CD45RA, CCR7 and CD95. With SMART-Seq v4 Ultra Low Input, the fractions containing low cell numbers were prepared. General observations from the study: After the booster, 96% of CD4 and more than 75% of CD8 primary-response clones were re-detected. Sorted memory subsets on day 0 showed almost all vaccine-responding clonotypes to be undetectable.

This clonotype was seen repeatedly, ten times or more. The CDR3 is 14 residues long. V dropped 8 bases and J dropped 0; count of bases not matched to a gene: 4. Germline V gene lookup returns CDR1 ENHRY and CDR2 SYGVKD. MiXCR, applied by TCRdb to the 5' RACE reads, yields one record per CDR3 protein. The repertoire has over 25,000 distinct CDR3 sequences, about 10% of them found once; the top ten carry roughly 12%. The chain uses TRBV10-3 and TRBJ2-3, with TRBD2 matching over 8 bases. The receptor was isolated from a young man who received the YFV17D yellow fever vaccine. Sequences were derived from PBMCs, either bulk or a sorted T-cell subset (CD4+, CD8+, memory, or dextramer-sorted; not recorded which), sampled roughly 15 days after the first yellow fever vaccination. The CDR3 here is CAIGSGDSTDTQYF. The CDR3 nucleotides read TGTGCCATCGGTAGCGGGGACAGCACAGATACGCAGTATTTT.